This T cell receptor (beta chain) was identified during a study of CD8 T cells in Susac syndrome. CD8+ and CD4+ blood T cells underwent TCR beta sequencing. Purification of the CD8+ and CD4+ T cells relied on negative isolation, and TEMRA cells underwent FACS enrichment. Study results and limitations: Acknowledgment was made by the study that its TCR sequencing and HLA analysis involved a relatively small number of individuals.

On this clonotype itself: Its specificity is unknown.

It was with random hexamers that 0.5 to 1 ug RNA was reverse transcribed. Amplification of TCR beta CDR3 by immunoSEQ multiplex PCR spanned 54 Vbeta and 13 Jbeta. TCRdb called the immunoSEQ multiplex PCR reads again in MiXCR, with one record for every CDR3 protein. The sample records about 210,000 distinct CDR3 sequences, about 95% being singletons. Per germline, CDR1 MNHNS and CDR2 SASEGT. The CDR3 sequence is 16 residues long. V was clipped by 4 bases and J by 4 bases; unmatched bases: 9. This clonotype was obtained from a human donor with multiple sclerosis. The sequenced sample was CD4+ T cells from PBMCs. The rearrangement links TRBV6-1 to TRBJ2-5, with 10 bases fitting TRBD2. CDR3 nucleotides: TGTGCCAGCAGTGTAAACCCTAGCGGGGGAAGAGAGACCCAGTACTTC. Its protein product is CASSVNPSGGRETQYF.